A single sample gave rise to the 24 T cell receptor beta chains below, sequenced in a study of cytotoxic CD8 clonotypes in ibrutinib-treated CLL. Assay used: immunoSEQ multiplex PCR; TCRdb lists only in-frame clones, some missing. The sample consists of 130,000 to 150,000 clones, around three quarters of them appearing once. This specimen consisted of PBMCs, obtained after 12 months of ibrutinib treatment. All receptors come from a human donor with chronic lymphocytic leukemia.

This clone appeared a few times. The chain's CDR3 is CSALGQGPDQPQHF. CDR3 nucleotides: TGCAGCGCGTTGGGACAAGGTCCTGATCAGCCCCAGCATTTT. This chain connects TRBV29-1 to TRBJ1-5; tentatively, D is TRBD1 (6 bases). Germline V CDR1 and CDR2: SQVTM, ANQGSEA. Trimming left V 7 bases short and J 5 bases short, with 18 bases between. The CDR3 extends over 14 amino acids.

This chain connects TRBV6-5 to TRBJ2-3, with TRBD2 matching 7 bases. The CDR3 loop spans 15 amino acids. After removal of 5 bases from V and 0 bases from J, the junction contained 5 bases not matched to a gene. Germline CDR1 MNHEY, CDR2 SVGAGI. This CDR3 reads CASSDFGRSTDTQYF. The CDR3 DNA reads TGTGCCAGCAGTGACTTCGGGAGGAGCACAGATACGCAGTATTTT.

The chain uses TRBV2 and TRBJ2-1; 10 bases match TRBD1. The CDR3 has 15 residues. Germline CDR1 reads SNHLY; CDR2 reads FYNNEI. J was trimmed by 8 bases and V by 1 base; bases with no gene match: 5. The DNA for the CDR3 is TGTGCCAGCAGTGAAGTCGGGACAGGGGTCGATGAGCAGTTCTTC. Translating gives CASSEVGTGVDEQFF.

The chain uses TRBV5-1 and TRBJ1-1, with 10 nucleotides matching TRBD1. The CDR3 runs to 19 residues. Trimming removed 0 bases from V and 3 bases from J; junction bases left unmatched: 14. CDR1 is SGHRS and CDR2 is YFSETQ in the germline V gene. The CDR3 coding sequence is TGCGCCAGCAGCTTGGCCTCGACAGGGGGCTCGATCGGGTACACTGAAGCTTTCTTT. As protein: CASSLASTGGSIGYTEAFF.

This sequence joins TRBV15 and TRBJ2-6; the D is unclear. The ends were cut back, 5 bases at V and 4 bases at J, with 12 bases in the middle. This CDR3 has 15 residues. Germline values: CDR1 LNHNV, CDR2 YYDKDF (reference sequence). The CDR3 DNA is TGTGCCACCAGCGCACAGTACTCCGGGGCCAACGTCCTGACTTTC. The encoded protein is CATSAQYSGANVLTF.

The chain is built from TRBV6-1 and TRBJ1-4; D is unresolved. The ends were cut back, 5 bases at V and 2 bases at J, with 12 bases in the middle. CDR1 is MNHNS, CDR2 SASEGT, per germline. The CDR3 runs 15 residues. The CDR3 loop reads CASSTPGITNEKLFF. CDR3 sequence (DNA): TGTGCCAGCAGTACGCCGGGAATCACTAATGAAAAACTGTTTTTT.

This clone was detected only a few times. This chain connects TRBV15 to TRBJ1-1; no reliable D call. This CDR3 spans 12 amino acids. Deletions cut 0 bases from V and 6 bases from J, with 5 bases between. In germline, CDR1 is LNHNV, CDR2 YYDKDF (reference sequence). The CDR3 region has the DNA TGTGCCACCAGCAGAGAGTTTCCTGAAGCTTTCTTT. It translates to CATSREFPEAFF.

V and J are TRBV4-3 and TRBJ1-4, with D tentatively TRBD1 (6 bases). Trimming left V 2 bases short and J 2 bases short, with 9 bases between. Looked up from germline, CDR1 is LGHNA and CDR2 is YSLEER. The CDR3 runs 15 residues. This CDR3 reads CASSQSGVTNEKLFF. The CDR3 DNA is TGCGCCAGCAGCCAATCAGGGGTGACTAATGAAAAACTGTTTTTT.

The chain couples TRBV15 to TRBJ2-3, with TRBD1 matching over 7 bases. The germline V gene has CDR1 LNHNV and CDR2 YYDKDF (reference sequence). With 5 bases clipped from V and 3 bases from J, the junction kept 5 bases outside the gene matches. The CDR3 has 14 residues. The CDR3 bases are TGTGCCACCAGCCAGGACAGGTTGACAGATACGCAGTATTTT. Translating it yields CATSQDRLTDTQYF. Supplemented by reference TRBV15 and TRBJ2-3, the full variable domain reads DAMVIQNPRYQVTQFGKPVTLSCSQTLNHNVMYWYQQKSSQAPKLLFHYYDKDFNNEADTPDNFQSRRPNTSFCFLDIRSPGLGDTAMYLCATSQDRLTDTQYFGPGTRLTVL.

The chain uses TRBV5-4 and TRBJ2-5, with 7 bases fitting TRBD2. With 4 bases clipped from V and 2 bases from J, the junction kept 8 bases outside the gene matches. This CDR3 has 15 amino acids. Looked up from germline, CDR1 is SGHNT and CDR2 is YYREEE (reference sequence). The CDR3: CASSPGGPIQETQYF. The CDR3 DNA reads TGTGCCAGCAGCCCGGGAGGCCCGATTCAAGAGACCCAGTACTTC.

V is TRBV7-3 and J is TRBJ2-6; 8 bases are a match to TRBD2. Germline trimming cut 5 bases from V and 2 bases from J; bases unmatched to any gene: 5. Germline CDR1 is SGHTA and CDR2 is FQGTGA. The CDR3 runs to 16 residues. For the CDR3, the DNA is TGTGCCAGCAGCACTAAGCGGGAGACTGGGGCCAACGTCCTGACTTTC. Encoded protein: CASSTKRETGANVLTF.

This clone was recorded only once. CDR3 nucleotides: TGTGCCTGGAGTGTCCGGGGACTAGCGCAAGATACGCAGTATTTT. Protein sequence: CAWSVRGLAQDTQYF. This chain links TRBV30 with TRBJ2-3; 10 nucleotides match TRBD2. This CDR3 is 15 amino acids long. The V segment lost 0 bases and the J segment 5 bases; nucleotides outside the gene matches: 5. Germline-derived CDR1 and CDR2 are GTSNPN and SVGIG (reference sequence).

The count of this clone is one. J is TRBJ1-1 and V is TRBV27; perhaps TRBD1 as D (5 bases). From germline, CDR1 is MNHEY and CDR2 SMNVEV (reference sequence). The V and J ends lost 6 bases and 5 bases respectively, with 22 bases between them. The CDR3 covers 16 residues. The CDR3 region is CASSSRKGQGATEAFF. CDR3 DNA sequence: TGTGCCAGCAGCTCCCGAAAAGGGCAGGGCGCGACTGAAGCTTTCTTT.

The rearrangement links TRBV14 to TRBJ2-3; D gene unclear. V lost 3 bases to trimming and J lost 0 bases, with 10 bases between them. The CDR3 consists of 15 residues. The V gene's germline CDR1 is SGHDN and CDR2 FVKESK. The CDR3 DNA reads TGTGCCAGCAGCCACTACGCAGCAAGCACAGATACGCAGTATTTT. Translated, it gives CASSHYAASTDTQYF.

The chain has TRBV19 and TRBJ1-5, with 9 bases matching TRBD1. From germline, CDR1 is LNHDA and CDR2 SQIVND (reference sequence). The V gene end was trimmed by 8 bases and the J gene end by 6 bases; junction bases not matched to a gene: 5. This CDR3 is built from 13 residues. CDR3 amino acids: CASGTGSFQPQHF. The CDR3 DNA sequence: TGTGCCAGTGGGACAGGGTCATTTCAGCCCCAGCATTTT.

This clone was found once. J is TRBJ2-2 and V is TRBV5-1; 10 nucleotides agree with TRBD2. Germline values: CDR1 SGHRS, CDR2 YFSETQ. With 0 bases clipped from V and 6 bases from J, the junction kept 8 bases outside the gene matches. The CDR3 consists of 17 residues. The CDR3 loop is CASSLGLAGVLAGELFF. Written as DNA, the CDR3 is TGCGCCAGCAGCTTGGGGCTAGCGGGAGTTTTGGCCGGGGAGCTGTTTTTT.

This clone was found once. The chain combines TRBV7-8 with TRBJ2-1; the match to TRBD2 covers 7 bases. CDR3 length equals 14 residues. Germline V gene lookup returns CDR1 SGHVS and CDR2 FQNEAQ. V was pared by 6 bases and J by 7 bases, with 9 bases of the junction left unmatched. The CDR3 DNA sequence: TGTGCCAGCAGTCAATCGACTAGCTCGAATGAGCAGTTCTTC. It encodes CASSQSTSSNEQFF.

The table lists this clone with a few counts. J is TRBJ2-7 and V is TRBV25-1; D may be TRBD1 or TRBD2 (5 bases each). The CDR3 totals 12 residues. V shed 5 bases and J shed 3 bases, with 8 bases lying between them. Germline assignment: CDR1 MGHDK and CDR2 SYGVNS. The CDR3 loop reads CASSLGVYEQYF. CDR3 DNA sequence: TGTGCCAGCAGTCTGGGGGTCTACGAGCAGTACTTC.

The chain carries TRBV7-2 and TRBJ2-2; 7 nucleotides align to TRBD2. With V trimmed by 6 bases and J by 0 bases, 7 bases remained unmatched. The CDR3 loop spans 16 amino acids. Per germline, CDR1 SGHTA and CDR2 FQGNSA. CDR3 in amino acids: CASSEFGGANTGELFF. For the CDR3, the DNA is TGTGCCAGCAGTGAATTTGGGGGGGCGAACACCGGGGAGCTGTTTTTT. The entire variable domain, with the rest obtained from reference TRBV7-2 and TRBJ2-2, is as follows: GAGVSQSPSNKVTEKGKDVELRCDPISGHTALYWYRQSLGQGLEFLIYFQGNSAPDKSGLPSDRFSAERTGGSVSTLTIQRTQQEDSAVYLCASSEFGGANTGELFFGEGSRLTVL.

This chain uses TRBV11-1 with TRBJ2-1; D perhaps matches TRBD2 (6 bases). Looked up from germline, CDR1 is SGHAT and CDR2 is FQDESV (reference sequence). V lost 5 bases, J lost 4 bases, and 12 bases lay in between. The CDR3 contains 14 residues. The CDR3 sequence is CASSVWGGYNEQFF. The CDR3 region has the DNA TGTGCCAGCAGCGTATGGGGAGGATACAATGAGCAGTTCTTC.

V and J are TRBV6-5 and TRBJ2-1, with 11 positions matching TRBD2. Germline assignment: CDR1 MNHEY and CDR2 SVGAGI. The V segment lost 3 bases and the J segment 8 bases; nucleotides outside the gene matches: 3. The CDR3 runs to 14 residues. CDR3 loop: CASSYSGRVDEQFF. CDR3 sequence (DNA): TGTGCCAGCAGTTATAGCGGGAGGGTAGATGAGCAGTTCTTC.

The rearrangement joins TRBV7-9 to TRBJ2-1; D may correspond to TRBD1 or TRBD2 (5 bases each). Per germline, CDR1 SEHNR and CDR2 FQNEAQ (reference sequence). The CDR3 has 15 amino acids. V was clipped by 3 bases and J by 6 bases, with 15 bases between them. For the CDR3, the DNA is TGTGCCAGCAGCTTCTCGTGGGACCAAGCCAATGAGCAGTTCTTC. Amino acid sequence: CASSFSWDQANEQFF.

The chain is built from TRBV6-6 and TRBJ1-5; 7 bases agree with TRBD1. The CDR3 totals 15 residues. Germline CDR1 is MNHNY and CDR2 is SVGAGI (reference sequence). Trimming cost V 6 bases and J 0 bases; bases outside gene matches: 5. The CDR3 protein is CASSRDSYSNQPQHF. The CDR3 coding sequence is TGTGCCAGCAGCCGGGACAGCTATAGCAATCAGCCCCAGCATTTT.

The chain recombines TRBV2 with TRBJ2-3, with TRBD2 matching 7 bases. Germline trimming cut 8 bases from V and 5 bases from J; bases unmatched to any gene: 10. The CDR3 covers 14 residues. Germline V CDR1 and CDR2: SNHLY, FYNNEI. The CDR3 region is CASLPGPGGDTQYF. DNA of the CDR3: TGTGCCAGCTTACCGGGACCGGGGGGAGATACGCAGTATTTT.